This T cell receptor (beta chain) was recorded in a study of cytomegalovirus exposure and HLA in healthy donors. The germline V gene encodes CDR1 GTSNPN and CDR2 SVGIG (reference sequence). The junction had 9 bases not matched to a gene; V was cut back by 4 bases and J by 1 base. CDR3 length equals 15 residues. It was with 60 Vbeta and 13 Jbeta primers that the PCR ran. Assay used: immunoSEQ multiplex PCR; TCRdb lists only in-frame clones, some missing. This table has around 150,000 clones, around 80% appearing once. The TCR sequence derives from a male donor in good health and CMV-seropositive. The rearrangement joins TRBV30 to TRBJ1-1; 7 bases match TRBD1. The sequenced sample was PBMCs. This CDR3 is CAWMSGGTANTEAFF. The CDR3 DNA reads TGTGCCTGGATGTCTGGCGGGACAGCGAACACTGAAGCTTTCTTT.